This is a list of T cell receptor beta chains from one sample in a study of PD-1 blockade in classical Hodgkin lymphoma. TCRdb's copy holds only in-frame clones and misses some; the assay was immunoSEQ multiplex PCR. Here the sample spans 18,000 or so clones, around 75% being singletons. This specimen was CD4+ T cells from blood, taken before the fourth cycle of nivolumab. These receptors were collected from a human donor with classical Hodgkin lymphoma. Each CDR3 is given with its conserved first and last residue. The order of the fields is J gene, D gene, clone size, V gene, CDR3 DNA, CDR3 protein. D genes are given only for firm matches. Not every row has a clone size; where given, it reads once, few, many or a size class.

j_call: TRBJ1-2
d_call: .
clone_size: medium-sized
v_call: TRBV27
cdr3_nt: TGTGCCAGCAGTTGGAGGGACGGGCTTGGCTACACCTTC
cdr3_aa: CASSWRDGLGYTF

j_call: TRBJ2-3
d_call: TRBD2
clone_size: .
v_call: TRBV9
cdr3_nt: TGTGCCAGCAGCGCGGGGACTAGCGGGGCCAGAACAGATACGCAGTATTTT
cdr3_aa: CASSAGTSGARTDTQYF

j_call: TRBJ2-2
d_call: .
clone_size: .
v_call: TRBV5-4
cdr3_nt: TGTGCCAGCAGCTTGGGTCACACTACCACCGGGGAGCTGTTTTTT
cdr3_aa: CASSLGHTTTGELFF

j_call: TRBJ1-6
d_call: .
clone_size: .
v_call: TRBV11-1
cdr3_nt: TGTGCCAGCAGCTTACAAAGGGCAGAATCACCCCTCCACTTT
cdr3_aa: CASSLQRAESPLHF

j_call: TRBJ2-7
d_call: TRBD1
clone_size: .
v_call: TRBV30
cdr3_nt: TGTGCGGGGACAGCAGAAGGGACGTCCTACGAGCAGTACTTC
cdr3_aa: CAGTAEGTSYEQYF

j_call: TRBJ2-3
d_call: .
clone_size: .
v_call: TRBV5-1
cdr3_nt: TGCGCCAGCAGCTTGGGCGCTAGCCTTACGCAGTATTTT
cdr3_aa: CASSLGASLTQYF

j_call: TRBJ2-1
d_call: TRBD1
clone_size: .
v_call: TRBV2
cdr3_nt: TGTGCCAGCAGTTTGACAGGGCCGGGTAATGAGCAGTTCTTC
cdr3_aa: CASSLTGPGNEQFF

j_call: TRBJ1-6
d_call: .
clone_size: .
v_call: TRBV19
cdr3_nt: TGTGCCAGTAGTATTGCACAGCTTGGGAATTCACCCCTCCACTTT
cdr3_aa: CASSIAQLGNSPLHF

j_call: TRBJ1-1
d_call: TRBD1
clone_size: .
v_call: TRBV11-3
cdr3_nt: TGTGCCAGCAGCTCGAGACAGGGGACAAACACTGAAGGAGCTTTCTTT
cdr3_aa: CASSSRQGTNTEGAFF

j_call: TRBJ1-5
d_call: TRBD1
clone_size: .
v_call: TRBV6-5
cdr3_nt: TGTGCCAGCAGTAAGGACAGGGTCCAGCCCCAGCATTTT
cdr3_aa: CASSKDRVQPQHF

j_call: TRBJ2-3
d_call: TRBD1
clone_size: .
v_call: TRBV29-1
cdr3_nt: TGCAGCGTTGTCTGGGACAGGGGAATATGGGTTTCGGGAGATACGCAGTATTTT
cdr3_aa: CSVVWDRGIWVSGDTQYF

j_call: TRBJ2-3
d_call: .
clone_size: .
v_call: TRBV14
cdr3_nt: TGTGCCAGCAGCCAAAGCAGTGCTACGCAGTATTTT
cdr3_aa: CASSQSSATQYF

j_call: TRBJ1-5
d_call: .
clone_size: .
v_call: TRBV21-1
cdr3_nt: TGTGCCAGCAGCAAAGTTTCAGGGGTCTACCCATATAGCAATCAGCCCCAGCATTTT
cdr3_aa: CASSKVSGVYPYSNQPQHF

j_call: TRBJ2-1
d_call: .
clone_size: .
v_call: TRBV5-4
cdr3_nt: TGTGCCAGCAGCCCTTCCAGACGGGGGTTCGGCAATGAGCAGTTCTTC
cdr3_aa: CASSPSRRGFGNEQFF

j_call: TRBJ1-1
d_call: .
clone_size: .
v_call: TRBV11-2
cdr3_nt: TGTGCCAGCAGCTTATCAGGGGTGAACACTGAAGCTTTCTTT
cdr3_aa: CASSLSGVNTEAFF